This T cell receptor beta chain was identified during a study of T cell repertoires in cytomegalovirus infection. At the level of the study: It can be stated that public TCR beta signatures indicated CMV infection as well as a matching HLA type.

In the case of this clonotype: Its specificity is not known.

General study findings and limits: HLA-C-restricted TCR beta clonotypes specific for CMV led the ex vivo response. Summed frequency of public TCR beta families distinguished CMV carriers with the relevant HLA.

Using its own MiXCR run on the reads, TCRdb lists one record per CDR3 protein. Altogether more than 400,000 distinct CDR3 sequences are present, about 30% being singletons, with the ten largest covering under 15%. Deletions cut 2 bases from V and 10 bases from J, with 14 bases between. Germline assignment: CDR1 DFQATT and CDR2 SNEGSKA (reference sequence). There are 13 residues in the CDR3. The chain couples TRBV20-1 to TRBJ1-4; D gene uncertain. Source material: PBMCs. This TCR came from a human donor in good health (CMV status not recorded). Some clones in this sample may be carry-over from other donors' samples. CDR3 DNA sequence: TGCAGTGCTAGATCCGAAAGGGTGGGAAAACTGTTTTTT. Residues: CSARSERVGKLFF.